These 20 T cell receptor beta chains originate from one sample sequenced in a study of cytomegalovirus exposure and HLA in healthy donors. Vbeta (60) and Jbeta (13) primers were used in the PCR. Sequencing used immunoSEQ multiplex PCR; TCRdb keeps in-frame clones, though not all of them. The sample features almost 40,000 clones, with roughly 2.9% in its top ten. The sample was PBMCs. The receptors come from a woman aged 25 to 39 in good health and CMV-seropositive.

The chain carries TRBV11-2 and TRBJ2-3, with D possibly matching TRBD2 (7 bases). This CDR3 comprises 15 residues. V shed 4 bases and J shed 5 bases, with 16 bases lying between them. Germline assignment: CDR1 SGHAT and CDR2 FQNNGV. The CDR3, as DNA: TGTGCCAGCAGCTCGCGGGGGACACGAGAAGATACGCAGTATTTT. Its translation is CASSSRGTREDTQYF.

The genes are TRBV7-2 and TRBJ1-6; D unclear. Germline loops: CDR1 SGHTA, CDR2 FQGNSA. The CDR3 covers 15 residues. The ends were cut back, 1 base at V and 10 bases at J, with 14 bases in the middle. The CDR3 region is CASSLVSGSGSPLHF. The CDR3 nucleotides are TGTGCCAGCAGCTTAGTAAGCGGGAGCGGCTCACCCCTCCACTTT.

V and J are TRBV6-1 and TRBJ2-3; the D is unclear. The CDR3 is 13 amino acids. Germline-derived CDR1 and CDR2 are MNHNS and SASEGT. V shed 0 bases and J shed 3 bases, with 4 bases lying between them. CDR3 DNA: TGTGCCAGCAGTGAAGCCCATACAGATACGCAGTATTTT. Residues: CASSEAHTDTQYF.

The CDR3 DNA sequence: TGTGCCAGCAGTTTAGTTCACGCGGAAAAACTGTTTTTT. Translation gives CASSLVHAEKLFF. This rearrangement joins TRBV28 to TRBJ1-4; D unclear. The CDR3 consists of 13 residues. CDR1 and CDR2 (germline): MDHEN, SYDVKM. Trimming stripped 2 bases from V and 8 bases from J, with 9 bases between.

V gene TRBV28 combines with J gene TRBJ1-6, with TRBD1 matching 10 bases. Trimming at V came to 1 base and at J to 7 bases, leaving 4 bases not matched to a gene. The length of the CDR3 is 16 residues. The germline V gene has CDR1 MDHEN and CDR2 SYDVKM. CDR3 sequence: CASSLFAGQGNSPLHF. The CDR3 bases are TGTGCCAGCAGTTTATTTGCGGGACAGGGGAATTCACCCCTCCACTTT.

The chain combines TRBV27 with TRBJ2-7, with D possibly being TRBD1 (6 bases). The CDR3 totals 12 residues. V lost 5 bases and J lost 2, with 7 bases in between. Germline V lookup: CDR1 MNHEY, CDR2 SMNVEV (reference sequence). CDR3 DNA: TGTGCCAGCAGTCCAGGGGCCTACGAGCAGTACTTC. Translating gives CASSPGAYEQYF.

The chain carries TRBV4-1 and TRBJ1-3, with D uncertain. Germline V gives CDR1 MGHRA, CDR2 YSYEKL. The CDR3 sequence is 13 residues long. Trimming removed 1 base at V and 8 bases at J, with 9 bases between. CDR3 sequence reads: CASSQVMADTIYF. In DNA, the CDR3 is TGCGCCAGCAGCCAAGTCATGGCTGACACCATATATTTT.

This rearrangement joins TRBV4-2 to TRBJ1-6; possibly TRBD1 for D (5 bases). The CDR3 loop spans 18 amino acids. V was pared by 0 bases and J by 4 bases, with 16 bases between. CDR1 LGHNA and CDR2 YNFKEQ come from the germline V gene. The CDR3 bases are TGTGCCAGCAGCCAAGAAACAGGCCAACTTACTTATAATTCACCCCTCCACTTT. This gives the protein CASSQETGQLTYNSPLHF.

The chain employs TRBV5-8 and TRBJ2-1; no clear D. The ends were cut back, 0 bases at V and 13 bases at J, with 14 bases in the middle. The V gene's germline CDR1 is SGHTS and CDR2 YDEGEE. The CDR3 has 13 amino acids. CDR3 coding DNA: TGTGCCAGCAGCTTGGGGCTAGAGCCCCAACAGTTCTTC. Translation gives CASSLGLEPQQFF. The entire variable domain, with the rest obtained from reference TRBV5-8 and TRBJ2-1, is as follows: EAGVTQSPTHLIKTRGQQATLRCSPISGHTSVYWYQQALGLGLQFLLWYDEGEERNRGNFPPRFSGRQFPNYSSELNVNALELEDSALYLCASSLGLEPQQFFGPGTRLTVL.

The V call is TRBV5-1, the J call TRBJ2-5; 13 nucleotides line up with TRBD2. The CDR3 sequence is 16 residues long. Looked up from germline, CDR1 is SGHRS and CDR2 is YFSETQ. V trimming: 3 bases; J trimming: 2 bases; junction bases outside the gene matches: 4. The CDR3 coding sequence is TGCGCCAGCAGCTCAGGACTAGCGGGGGAACAAGAGACCCAGTACTTC. It specifies CASSSGLAGEQETQYF.

V and J are TRBV7-2 and TRBJ2-3; 10 bases agree with TRBD2. The CDR3 sequence is 16 residues long. Germline V gene sequence: CDR1 SGHTA, CDR2 FQGNSA. V shed 5 bases, J shed 8 bases, and the junction held 13 bases outside the gene matches. The CDR3 DNA reads TGTGCCAGCAGCAGATCTAGCGGGAGTGTGGGGGGTACGCAGTATTTT. This codes for CASSRSSGSVGGTQYF.

The CDR3 DNA reads TGTGCCAGCAGGGGGACAGGACGGACGGCTAACTATGGCTACACCTTC. Translated, it gives CASRGTGRTANYGYTF. This chain connects TRBV2 to TRBJ1-2; 8 nucleotides agree with TRBD1. CDR1 and CDR2 (germline): SNHLY, FYNNEI. V lost 6 bases to trimming and J lost 0 bases; unmatched junction nucleotides: 9. This CDR3 has 16 residues.

The rearrangement links TRBV29-1 to TRBJ2-5; D is possibly TRBD2 (6 bases). The J call is uncertain, as TRBJ2-7 better fits the DNA end. The CDR3 sequence is 14 residues long. Germline CDR1 and CDR2: SQVTM and ANQGSEA. CDR3 loop: CSVRRDWASYEQYF. CDR3 bases: TGCAGCGTTCGCCGGGACTGGGCCTCGTACGAGCAGTACTTC.

V gene TRBV19 combines with J gene TRBJ1-2; D is unclear. This CDR3 is 14 amino acids long. Trimming took off 5 bases at V and 4 bases at J, with 14 bases between the two ends. CDR1 is LNHDA, CDR2 SQIVND, per germline (reference sequence). CDR3: CASSPRDAAYGYTF. DNA of the CDR3: TGTGCCAGTAGTCCTCGAGATGCCGCCTATGGCTACACCTTC. The variable domain in full, with the rest retrieved from reference TRBV19 and TRBJ1-2, is DGGITQSPKYLFRKEGQNVTLSCEQNLNHDAMYWYRQDPGQGLRLIYYSQIVNDFQKGDIAEGYSVSREKKESFPLTVTSAQKNPTAFYLCASSPRDAAYGYTFGSGTRLTVV.

The V gene is TRBV28, the J gene TRBJ1-5; D is undetermined. V was clipped by 5 bases and J by 6 bases, with 8 bases between them. This CDR3 is built from 12 residues. Germline CDR1 reads MDHEN; CDR2 reads SYDVKM. The CDR3 nucleotides are TGTGCCAGCAGTCCACTCCGTCAGCCCCAGCATTTT. Translating gives CASSPLRQPQHF.

The V call is TRBV19, the J call TRBJ1-1; D possibly corresponds to TRBD1 (5 bases). The CDR3 consists of 14 residues. The V gene lost 5 bases and the J gene lost 1 base, with 11 bases spanning the gap. Germline-derived CDR1 and CDR2 are LNHDA and SQIVND (reference sequence). The CDR3 is CASSPIGGNTEAFF. In nucleotides, the CDR3 is TGTGCCAGTAGTCCGATCGGGGGGAACACTGAAGCTTTCTTT.

The V gene is TRBV30, the J gene TRBJ1-2; 7 bases align to TRBD1. Trimming took 0 bases from V and 6 from J; bases not matched to a gene: 7. Germline CDR1 reads GTSNPN; CDR2 reads SVGIG (reference sequence). This CDR3 spans 14 amino acids. CDR3 nucleotide sequence: TGTGCCTGGAGTGTCAAGGGGGCCGCGCATGGCTACACCTTC. Its translation is CAWSVKGAAHGYTF.

V gene TRBV11-3 combines with J gene TRBJ2-2; the D gene is possibly TRBD1 (6 bases). The CDR3 length is 14 residues. CDR1 and CDR2 (germline): SGHNT, YENEEA. The germline V and J ends were trimmed by 6 bases and 0 bases, with 8 bases remaining between them. CDR3 loop: CASRQGANTGELFF. CDR3 sequence (DNA): TGTGCCAGCAGACAGGGCGCGAACACCGGGGAGCTGTTTTTT.

This chain links TRBV29-1 with TRBJ2-1; 7 bases fit TRBD2. The CDR3 runs 14 residues. Germline trimming cut 7 bases from V and 5 bases from J; bases unmatched to any gene: 11. CDR1 and CDR2 (germline): SQVTM, ANQGSEA. The CDR3 sequence: CSARGEGYHNEQFF. CDR3 DNA sequence: TGCAGCGCCCGGGGGGAGGGCTACCACAATGAGCAGTTCTTC.

The V and J genes are TRBV28 and TRBJ1-4; 7 positions match TRBD1. Trimming at V came to 5 bases and at J to 5 bases, leaving 8 bases not matched to a gene. CDR1 is MDHEN and CDR2 is SYDVKM in the germline V gene. This CDR3 has 15 amino acids. CDR3 sequence reads: CASSVPGGGNEKLFF. CDR3 sequence (DNA): TGTGCCAGCAGTGTGCCAGGGGGTGGCAATGAAAAACTGTTTTTT.